This TCR beta chain was profiled in a study of T cell changes during pregnancy in multiple sclerosis. The germline V gene has CDR1 SGHRS and CDR2 YFSETQ. Trimming left V 2 bases short and J 4 bases short, with 13 bases between. The CDR3 is 15 residues long. Here immunoSEQ multiplex PCR was the method, and the copy in TCRdb shows in-frame clones only, minus some. The sample yields some 48,000 clones, 85% to 95% seen once. The material was CD8+ T cells from peripheral blood mononuclear cells, obtained in the first trimester of pregnancy. The chain has TRBV5-1 and TRBJ2-1; weak D call: TRBD1 (5 bases). This TCR was recovered from a female donor with multiple sclerosis, enrolled in a pregnancy study. Here the CDR3 reads CASSFGARSYNEQFF. The DNA of the CDR3 is TGCGCCAGCAGCTTTGGGGCGCGGTCTTACAATGAGCAGTTCTTC.